The 2 T cell receptor beta chains given below trace back to one sample, sequenced in a study of CD8 T cells in Susac syndrome. RNA in amounts of roughly 0.5 to 1 ug was reverse transcribed with random hexamers. In TCRdb, the immunoSEQ multiplex PCR reads were re-called with MiXCR into one record per CDR3 protein. The table has approximately 200,000 distinct CDR3 sequences, 85% to 95% seen once; the top ten hold around 0.08%. The sample taken for sequencing was CD4+ T cells from PBMCs. These receptors were taken from a human donor with multiple sclerosis.

CDR3 amino acids: CAWSGLAPNEQFF. Written as DNA, the CDR3 is TGTGCCTGGAGTGGTCTAGCCCCCAATGAGCAGTTCTTC. The chain links TRBV30 to TRBJ2-1; TRBD2 is a possible D gene (5 bases). The CDR3 loop spans 13 amino acids. V lost 1 base, J lost 6 bases, and 10 bases lay in between. The V gene's germline CDR1 is GTSNPN and CDR2 SVGIG (reference sequence).

CDR3 region: CASSQDYEGENSPLHF. The CDR3 DNA reads TGTGCCAGCAGCCAAGATTACGAGGGAGAGAATTCACCCCTCCACTTT. The gene calls are TRBV4-2 and TRBJ1-6; D unclear. Trimming removed 0 bases from V and 7 bases from J, with 13 bases in between. Germline V lookup: CDR1 LGHNA, CDR2 YNFKEQ. The CDR3 extends over 16 amino acids.